This TCR beta chain was documented in a study of CD8 T cells in Susac syndrome. Reverse transcription of about 0.45 to 1 ug RNA was performed with random hexamers. TCRdb ran MiXCR on the immunoSEQ multiplex PCR reads and lists one entry per CDR3 protein. Among 250,000 to 300,000 distinct CDR3 sequences, 75% to 85% were seen once, and the ten largest hold 0.21%. Input material: CD8+ T cells from PBMCs. The clonotype was recovered from a human donor with multiple sclerosis.

The CDR3 DNA is TGTGCCAGCAGTTTATTGGGGCAGGAGAACACTGAAGCTTTCTTT. It yields the protein CASSLLGQENTEAFF. J is TRBJ1-1 and V is TRBV28, with a possible D match to TRBD1 (5 bases). Germline V CDR1 and CDR2: MDHEN, SYDVKM. The CDR3 has 15 amino acids. Trimming left V 1 base short and J 1 base short, with 10 bases between.